The 25 T cell receptor beta chains reported below all come from one sample, sequenced in a study of blood T cell repertoires in COVID-19 (dated by TCRdb to about 2020). The library was produced with the immunoSEQ multiplex PCR assay. As stored in TCRdb, this immuneACCESS dataset retains in-frame rearrangements with V and J assigned. A fraction of the clones does not appear; measured against another copy, unresolved V genes explain less than half of the discrepancy, and the remainder lacks a known reason. For this sample there are roughly 200,000 clones; about 85% appear just once. The ten largest make up approximately 21% of the sample. The sequenced material came from peripheral blood. The receptors were gathered from a man in his sixties with active or convalescent COVID-19.

The count of this clone is one. The rearrangement uses TRBV21-1 and TRBJ2-3; no DNA check was done on the table's D call, TRBD1. TRBV21-1 is classified as a pseudogene. The CDR3 totals 16 residues. The CDR3 DNA reads as TGTGCCAGCAGCAAAAGGAGGGGGCGAGTTACAGATACGCAGTATTTT. The encoded protein is CASSKRRGRVTDTQYF.

V and J are TRBV13 and TRBJ2-1; TRBD1 agrees at 7 bases. V lost 5 bases, J lost 12 bases, and 7 bases stayed unmatched. The CDR3 length is 12 residues. Germline V gives CDR1 PRHDT, CDR2 FYEKMQ (reference sequence). CDR3 bases: TGTGCCAGCAGCCTACAGGGGTTGTCGCAGTTCTTC. It codes for CASSLQGLSQFF.

The V and J genes are TRBV7-2 and TRBJ2-3; 8 bases are a match to TRBD2. The J segment lost 9 bases and the V segment lost 7 bases, leaving 15 bases of the junction unmatched. From germline, CDR1 is SGHTA and CDR2 FQGNSA. This CDR3 is 15 amino acids long. CDR3 sequence (DNA): TGTGCCAGCACCCCGGGGGGGCGGGGGGCCCAGACGCAGTATTTT. This sequence encodes CASTPGGRGAQTQYF.

V and J are TRBV11-2 and TRBJ1-1, with TRBD1 identical over 9 bases. There are 14 residues in the CDR3. The V and J ends lost 3 bases and 6 bases, in that order; junction bases with no gene match: 5. The germline V gene encodes CDR1 SGHAT and CDR2 FQNNGV. The CDR3 reads CASSLGTGRPEAFF. The CDR3 coding sequence is TGTGCCAGCAGCTTGGGGACAGGGAGACCTGAAGCTTTCTTT.

The chain couples TRBV9 to TRBJ1-1; D gene uncertain. The CDR3 has 15 amino acids. Germline assignment: CDR1 SGDLS and CDR2 YYNGEE. Trimming cost V 0 bases and J 0 bases, with 9 bases left between them. The CDR3 bases are TGTGCCAGCAGCGTAGGAGACAACTTGAACACTGAAGCTTTCTTT. Translating it yields CASSVGDNLNTEAFF.

This chain links TRBV3-1 (or the pseudogene TRBV3-2) with TRBJ2-3, with D tentatively TRBD2 (7 bases). Trimming took 1 base from V and 5 from J, leaving 16 bases between them. The CDR3 totals 16 residues. The germline CDR1 and CDR2 sequences are LGHDT and YNNKEL (reference sequence). The CDR3 is CASSQVVSGGGDTQYF. The CDR3 DNA is TGTGCCAGCAGCCAAGTTGTGTCGGGGGGCGGAGATACGCAGTATTTT.

The CDR3 loop is CSGRTSGTSTDTQYF. The CDR3 region has the DNA TGCAGCGGCCGGACTAGCGGGACTAGCACAGATACGCAGTATTTT. This sequence joins TRBV29-1 and TRBJ2-3; 12 nucleotides match TRBD2. This CDR3 has 15 residues. Germline V gene lookup returns CDR1 SQVTM and CDR2 ANQGSEA. Trimming cost V 7 bases and J 0 bases; bases outside gene matches: 5.

V gene TRBV6-5 combines with J gene TRBJ2-3, with D possibly being TRBD2 (5 bases). V was cut by 5 bases and J by 1 base, with 13 bases left in between. Germline V lookup: CDR1 MNHEY, CDR2 SVGAGI. This CDR3 is 15 amino acids long. CDR3 sequence reads: CASSTRDGRTDTQYF. The CDR3, as DNA: TGTGCCAGCAGTACCCGGGATGGACGCACAGATACGCAGTATTTT.

The chain combines TRBV6-5 with TRBJ1-2, with TRBD1 matching 9 bases. Per the germline V gene, CDR1 is MNHEY and CDR2 is SVGAGI. The V segment lost 2 bases and the J segment 6 bases; nucleotides outside the gene matches: 4. CDR3 length: 14 amino acids. CDR3 in DNA: TGTGCCAGCAGTTACACCCGGGACAGGGATGGCTACACCTTC. It codes for CASSYTRDRDGYTF.

The gene calls are TRBV19 and TRBJ1-2; unclear D gene. Trimming shortened V by 7 bases and J by 5 bases, and 20 bases separated the two germline ends. There are 15 residues in the CDR3. The germline V gene has CDR1 LNHDA and CDR2 SQIVND (reference sequence). The CDR3 is CASNSRTFVGYGYTF. CDR3 nucleotide sequence: TGTGCCAGTAATAGCAGGACTTTTGTGGGGTATGGCTACACCTTC.

This sequence joins TRBV12-5 and TRBJ1-4, with TRBD1 as a possible D gene (5 bases). CDR1 and CDR2 (germline): LGHNT, FRNRAP. This CDR3 comprises 15 residues. V was clipped by 1 base and J by 8 bases, with 14 bases between them. The CDR3 sequence: CASGLDPQGYEKLFF. DNA of the CDR3: TGTGCTAGTGGTTTGGATCCTCAGGGATACGAAAAACTGTTTTTT.

The V gene is TRBV7-2, the J gene TRBJ2-5, with D perhaps matching TRBD1 (6 bases). V lost 3 bases to trimming and J lost 3 bases, with 8 bases between them. Germline CDR1 is SGHTA and CDR2 is FQGNSA. This CDR3 has 13 amino acids. The CDR3 sequence is CASSFAGEETQYF. The CDR3 DNA sequence: TGTGCCAGCAGCTTTGCAGGGGAAGAGACCCAGTACTTC. Full variable domain (missing parts from reference TRBV7-2 and TRBJ2-5): GAGVSQSPSNKVTEKGKDVELRCDPISGHTALYWYRQSLGQGLEFLIYFQGNSAPDKSGLPSDRFSAERTGGSVSTLTIQRTQQEDSAVYLCASSFAGEETQYFGPGTRLLVL.

This clone was seen once. V is TRBV27 and J is TRBJ2-4; D call uncertain. Trimming shortened V by 8 bases and J by 2 bases, and 16 bases separated the two germline ends. The length of the CDR3 is 15 residues. Germline V gene lookup returns CDR1 MNHEY and CDR2 SMNVEV (reference sequence). For the CDR3, the DNA is TGTGCCAGCGCCCTTGGGCCAATCCCCAAAAACATTCAGTACTTC. It yields the protein CASALGPIPKNIQYF.

CDR3 bases: TGTGCCAGCAGCTTAAACAGGGGGCCGAACTATGGCTACACCTTC. Translating gives CASSLNRGPNYGYTF. This chain joins TRBV7-2 and TRBJ1-2; 9 bases map to TRBD1. Germline loops: CDR1 SGHTA, CDR2 FQGNSA. J gave up 2 bases and V 2 bases, and 3 bases lay outside the gene matches. This CDR3 region has 15 residues.

The chain is built from TRBV6-1 and TRBJ2-5; 7 bases align to TRBD2. The CDR3 loop spans 17 amino acids. Germline V gene sequence: CDR1 MNHNS, CDR2 SASEGT. Trimming took 2 bases from V and 7 from J; bases not matched to a gene: 16. As DNA, the CDR3 is TGTGCCAGCAGTGAACTACACCTGGGGACTAAGTATGGGACCCAGTACTTC. Translation gives CASSELHLGTKYGTQYF.

Comment on this clone: Other nucleotide sequences from this sample produce the same CDR3. The CDR3 DNA follows: TGCGCCAGCAGCCTGACAGGGGAAGAGACCCAGTACTTC. It is translated as CASSLTGEETQYF. The chain couples TRBV5-1 to TRBJ2-5, with 8 bases that match TRBD1. Per the germline V gene, CDR1 is SGHRS and CDR2 is YFSETQ. The CDR3 covers 13 residues. The junction had 2 bases not matched to a gene; V was cut back by 4 bases and J by 3 bases.

This clone occurred once. The DNA of the CDR3 is TGTGCCAGCAGCGAAGGGGAGGGGGGGAACACTGAAGCTTTCTTT. It codes for CASSEGEGGNTEAFF. The chain recombines TRBV9 with TRBJ1-1, with D possibly matching TRBD1 (6 bases). This CDR3 comprises 15 residues. V lost 3 bases and J lost 1, with 13 bases in between. The V gene's germline CDR1 is SGDLS and CDR2 YYNGEE.

V and J are TRBV6-5 and TRBJ1-1, with TRBD1 matching 10 bases. V gave up 6 bases and J gave up 9 bases; unmatched junction bases: 13. This CDR3 comprises 15 residues. CDR1 and CDR2 (germline): MNHEY, SVGAGI. The CDR3 sequence is CASSLMTGGARKAFF. CDR3 bases: TGTGCCAGCAGCCTAATGACAGGGGGCGCCCGAAAAGCTTTCTTT.

This clone was seen a handful of times. The chain uses TRBV18 and TRBJ2-2, with D tentatively TRBD1 (6 bases). Germline V gene lookup returns CDR1 KGHSH and CDR2 LQKENI. The CDR3 spans 17 residues. The V end lost 3 bases, the J end lost 4 bases, and 18 bases lay between the germline ends. CDR3 sequence reads: CASSPQQGPHGTGELFF. The CDR3 coding sequence is TGTGCCAGCTCACCCCAACAGGGCCCCCATGGCACCGGGGAGCTGTTTTTT.

V usage is TRBV21-1 and J usage is TRBJ1-4; no DNA check was done on the table's D call, TRBD1. TRBV21-1 is a known pseudogene. The CDR3 is 17 residues long. In DNA form, the CDR3 reads TGTGCCAGCAGCGCGCAAAACCCGGGACAGGGATCTGAAAAACTGTTTTTT. Encoded protein: CASSAQNPGQGSEKLFF.

The rearrangement links TRBV7-3 to TRBJ2-3, with TRBD1 as a possible D gene (7 bases). Trimming cost V 4 bases and J 12 bases, with 14 bases left between them. Looked up from germline, CDR1 is SGHTA and CDR2 is FQGTGA. The length of the CDR3 is 12 residues. This CDR3 is CASSSGGTSQYF. The DNA of the CDR3 is TGTGCCAGCAGCTCAGGGGGGACTTCACAGTATTTT.

This chain links TRBV11-2 with TRBJ1-2, with 9 nucleotides matching TRBD1. The CDR3 extends over 14 amino acids. After removal of 1 base from V and 8 bases from J, the junction contained 5 bases not matched to a gene. CDR1 SGHAT and CDR2 FQNNGV come from the germline V gene. As DNA, the CDR3 is TGTGCCAGCAGCTTAGGGACAGGGGTTGGAGGCTACACCTTC. Its protein product is CASSLGTGVGGYTF.

The V and J genes are TRBV19 and TRBJ1-2; no firm D call. The V gene lost 4 bases and the J gene lost 3 bases, with 15 bases spanning the gap. Germline V gene sequence: CDR1 LNHDA, CDR2 SQIVND (reference sequence). The CDR3 loop spans 15 amino acids. The CDR3 nucleotides are TGTGCCAGTAGTAGTGCGTCCGCCGGGGACTATGGCTACACCTTC. Protein product: CASSSASAGDYGYTF.

This chain connects TRBV5-1 to TRBJ2-4; 13 positions agree with TRBD2. The germline gives CDR1 SGHRS, CDR2 YFSETQ. V lost 1 base and J lost 0; bases outside the gene matches: 1. There are 17 residues in the CDR3. CDR3 residues: CASSLTSGGAAKNIQYF. DNA of the CDR3: TGCGCCAGCAGCTTGACTAGCGGGGGGGCAGCCAAAAACATTCAGTACTTC.

The genes are TRBV27 and TRBJ1-5; D is uncertain. Trimming took 3 bases from V and 4 from J, leaving 7 bases between them. CDR3 length: 13 amino acids. CDR1 is MNHEY, CDR2 SMNVEV, per germline (reference sequence). This CDR3 is CASSLERNQPQHF. The CDR3, as DNA: TGTGCCAGCAGTTTGGAGAGAAATCAGCCCCAGCATTTT.